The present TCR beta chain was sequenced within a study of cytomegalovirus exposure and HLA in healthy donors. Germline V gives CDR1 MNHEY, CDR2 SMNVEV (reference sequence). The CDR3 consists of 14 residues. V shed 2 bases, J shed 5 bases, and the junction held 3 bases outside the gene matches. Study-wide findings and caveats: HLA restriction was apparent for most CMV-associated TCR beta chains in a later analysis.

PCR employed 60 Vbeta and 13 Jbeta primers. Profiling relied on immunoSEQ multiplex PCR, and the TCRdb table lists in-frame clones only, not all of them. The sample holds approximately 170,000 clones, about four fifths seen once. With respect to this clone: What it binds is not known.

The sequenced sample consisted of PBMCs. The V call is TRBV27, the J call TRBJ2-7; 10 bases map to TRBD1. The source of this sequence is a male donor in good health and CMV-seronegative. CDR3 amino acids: CASSLTTGGDEQYF. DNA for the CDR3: TGTGCCAGCAGTTTAACGACAGGGGGCGACGAGCAGTACTTC.